This T cell receptor beta chain appears in the sequencing data of a study of PD-L1 blockade in urothelial cancer. Across the study: A median approximately 140,000 T cells were found in blood samples.

The CDR3 covers 13 residues. Germline CDR1 is SQVTM and CDR2 is ANQGSEA. The V gene lost 1 base and the J gene lost 5 bases, with 9 bases spanning the gap. Study-level results: A pretreatment blood TCR clonality that fell below the median predicted better progression-free and overall survival.

Regarding this clone: The antigen is undetermined.

A spike-in of synthetic TCR analog templates was added to each PCR. TCRdb's table, derived via immunoSEQ multiplex PCR, lists solely in-frame clones and lacks some. The sample gives 30,000 to 50,000 clones, just over 90% of which show up once; over 9% is in the top ten. Specified time point: pretreatment peripheral blood. The sample here was PBMCs, taken around atezolizumab (anti-PD-L1) treatment. The V call is TRBV29-1, the J call TRBJ1-3; weak D call: TRBD1 (5 bases). This sequence originates from a woman aged 60-75 years with urothelial cancer. The CDR3 protein is CSVEGQGRNTIYF. Written as DNA, the CDR3 is TGCAGCGTTGAAGGGCAGGGCCGAAACACCATATATTTT.